This T cell receptor beta chain is drawn from a study of blood T cell repertoires in COVID-19. Study-level background: Italy, Spain and the United States were the sources of the convalescent and acute COVID-19 samples. In each case, the material was cDNA or gDNA derived from T cells, B-cell-depleted T cells, or PBMCs.

In the original processing: Amplification of reference gene primers provided the estimated nucleated cell counts. Measured with immunoSEQ multiplex PCR; TCRdb has only the in-frame clones, and not every one. V and J calls and clone size are those listed in that table; D and trimming were worked out from the DNA. The sample lists roughly 60,000 clones, 88% occurring once. The germline V and J ends were trimmed by 8 bases and 6 bases, with 17 bases remaining between them. The CDR3 has 14 amino acids. Germline CDR1 is MDHEN and CDR2 is SYDVKM. The material sequenced was peripheral blood. The chain employs TRBV28 and TRBJ2-1; possible D gene TRBD2, 6 bases. The sequence came from a man in his fifties or sixties with active COVID-19. The CDR3 coding sequence is TGTGCCAGCTCTCAACCGGGACTCACCAATGAGCAGTTCTTC. It encodes CASSQPGLTNEQFF.